This TCR beta chain was recorded in a study of beta chain features in type 1 diabetes. The CDR3 runs to 17 residues. The germline CDR1 and CDR2 sequences are LNHDA and SQIVND (reference sequence). Trimming cost V 2 bases and J 4 bases; bases outside gene matches: 11. The investigators reverse transcribed all of the isolated RNA, so they sequenced expressed TCRB transcripts. Measured with immunoSEQ multiplex PCR; TCRdb has only the in-frame clones, and not every one. The sample contains 120,000 to 150,000 clones, about 50% of which appear only once. Purity (above 95%) was reached by all sorted populations.

The TCR was taken from a man between 18 and 29 years old in good health. Material for sequencing was Tregs from blood. The chain has TRBV19 and TRBJ2-1; TRBD1 matches 7 bases. In nucleotides, the CDR3 is TGTGCCAGTAGTATAACGTCGCAGGGGGAAAGTTACAATGAGCAGTTCTTC. It encodes CASSITSQGESYNEQFF.